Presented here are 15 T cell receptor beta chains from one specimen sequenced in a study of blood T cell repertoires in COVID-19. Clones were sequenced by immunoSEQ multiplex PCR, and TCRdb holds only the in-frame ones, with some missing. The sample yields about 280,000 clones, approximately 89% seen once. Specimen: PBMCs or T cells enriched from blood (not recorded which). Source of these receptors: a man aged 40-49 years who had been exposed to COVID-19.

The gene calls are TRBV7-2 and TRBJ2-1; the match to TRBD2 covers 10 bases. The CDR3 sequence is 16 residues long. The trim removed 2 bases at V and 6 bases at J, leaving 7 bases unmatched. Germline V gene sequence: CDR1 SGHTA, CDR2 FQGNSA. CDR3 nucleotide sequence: TGTGCCAGCAGCTTATTAGGGACTAGCGTTTCCAATGAGCAGTTCTTC. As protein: CASSLLGTSVSNEQFF.

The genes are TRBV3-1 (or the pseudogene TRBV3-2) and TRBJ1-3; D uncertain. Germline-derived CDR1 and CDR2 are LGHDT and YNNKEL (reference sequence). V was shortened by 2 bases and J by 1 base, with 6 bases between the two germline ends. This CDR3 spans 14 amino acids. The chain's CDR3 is CASSQRQSGNTIYF. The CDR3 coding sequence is TGTGCCAGCAGCCAACGCCAGTCTGGAAACACCATATATTTT.

The CDR3 nucleotides are TGTGCCAGCGGACTGCCGGCCCAGAACACAGATACGCAGTATTTT. Its protein product is CASGLPAQNTDTQYF. This chain connects TRBV11-1 to TRBJ2-3, with D possibly matching TRBD2 (5 bases). Germline loops: CDR1 SGHAT, CDR2 FQDESV (reference sequence). V lost 8 bases and J lost 2, with 17 bases in between. The CDR3 is made up of 15 amino acids.

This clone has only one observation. As DNA, the CDR3 is TGTGCCAGCAGCCTGGGACAGGGAGTGAGCACTGAAGCTTTCTTT. Its translation is CASSLGQGVSTEAFF. The chain carries TRBV7-3 and TRBJ1-1, with 9 bases lining up with TRBD1. Germline loops: CDR1 SGHTA, CDR2 FQGTGA. V shed 5 bases and J 4 bases; nucleotides not matched to a gene: 8. This CDR3 comprises 15 residues.

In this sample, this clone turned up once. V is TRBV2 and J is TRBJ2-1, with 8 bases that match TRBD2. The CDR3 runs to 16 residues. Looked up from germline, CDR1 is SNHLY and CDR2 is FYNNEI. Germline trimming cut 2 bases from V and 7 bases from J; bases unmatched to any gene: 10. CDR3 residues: CASSEPSFTSGNEQFF. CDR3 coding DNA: TGTGCCAGCAGTGAACCGTCGTTTACTAGCGGTAATGAGCAGTTCTTC.

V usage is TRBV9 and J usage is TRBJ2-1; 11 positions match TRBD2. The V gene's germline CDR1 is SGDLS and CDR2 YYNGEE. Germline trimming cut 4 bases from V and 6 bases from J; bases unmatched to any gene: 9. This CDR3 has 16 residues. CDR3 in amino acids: CASSPAQTSGSNEQFF. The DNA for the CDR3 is TGTGCCAGCAGCCCAGCCCAAACTAGCGGGAGCAATGAGCAGTTCTTC.

CDR3 sequence reads: CASRTSGSDNEQFF. Here the CDR3 DNA reads TGTGCCAGCAGAACTAGCGGTTCGGACAATGAGCAGTTCTTC. V usage is TRBV28 and J usage is TRBJ2-1, with 8 positions matching TRBD2. Germline CDR1 is MDHEN and CDR2 is SYDVKM. This CDR3 comprises 14 residues. J was trimmed by 5 bases and V by 6 bases; bases with no gene match: 6.

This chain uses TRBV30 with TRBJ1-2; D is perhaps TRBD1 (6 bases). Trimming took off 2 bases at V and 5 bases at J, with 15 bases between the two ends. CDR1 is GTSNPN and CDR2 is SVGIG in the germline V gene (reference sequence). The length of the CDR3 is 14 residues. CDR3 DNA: TGTGCCTGGAGTCCTCCCGGGACATGGTATGGCTACACCTTC. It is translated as CAWSPPGTWYGYTF. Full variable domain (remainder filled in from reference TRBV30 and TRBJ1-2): SQTIHQWPATLVQPVGSPLSLECTVEGTSNPNLYWYRQAAGRGLQLLFYSVGIGQISSEVPQNLSASRPQDRQFILSSKKLLLSDSGFYLCAWSPPGTWYGYTFGSGTRLTVV.

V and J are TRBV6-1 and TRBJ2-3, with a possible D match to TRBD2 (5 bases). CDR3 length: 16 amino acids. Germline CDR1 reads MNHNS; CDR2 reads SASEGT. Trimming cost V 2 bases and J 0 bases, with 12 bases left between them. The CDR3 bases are TGTGCCAGCAGTGAAACCGTGTCGGGAAGCACAGATACGCAGTATTTT. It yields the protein CASSETVSGSTDTQYF.

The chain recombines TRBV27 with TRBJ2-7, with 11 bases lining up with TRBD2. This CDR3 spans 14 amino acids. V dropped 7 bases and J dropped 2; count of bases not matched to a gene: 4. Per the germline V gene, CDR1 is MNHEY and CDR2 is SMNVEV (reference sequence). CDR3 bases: TGTGCCAGCACCAGACTAGCGGGGCCCTACGAGCAGTACTTC. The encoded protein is CASTRLAGPYEQYF.

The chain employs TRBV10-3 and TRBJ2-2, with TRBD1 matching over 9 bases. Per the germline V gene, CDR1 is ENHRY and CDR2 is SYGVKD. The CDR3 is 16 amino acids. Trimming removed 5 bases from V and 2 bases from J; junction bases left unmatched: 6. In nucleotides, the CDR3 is TGTGCCATCAGTTCCGGGACAGGGCACAACACCGGGGAGCTGTTTTTT. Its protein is CAISSGTGHNTGELFF.

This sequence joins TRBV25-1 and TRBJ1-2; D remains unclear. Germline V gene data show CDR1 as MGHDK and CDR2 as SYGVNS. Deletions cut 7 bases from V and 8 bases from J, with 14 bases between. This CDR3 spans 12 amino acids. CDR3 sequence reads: CASKEPGRGYTF. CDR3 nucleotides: TGTGCCAGCAAGGAGCCGGGGAGGGGCTACACCTTC.

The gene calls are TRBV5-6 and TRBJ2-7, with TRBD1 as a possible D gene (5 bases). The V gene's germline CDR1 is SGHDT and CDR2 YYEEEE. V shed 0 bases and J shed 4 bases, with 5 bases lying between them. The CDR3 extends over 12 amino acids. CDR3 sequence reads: CASSLDRYEQYF. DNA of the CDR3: TGTGCCAGCAGCTTGGACAGGTACGAGCAGTACTTC.

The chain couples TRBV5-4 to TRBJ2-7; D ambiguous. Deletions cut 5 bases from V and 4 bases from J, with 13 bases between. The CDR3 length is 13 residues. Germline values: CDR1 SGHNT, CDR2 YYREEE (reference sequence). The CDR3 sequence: CASSSLDTYEQYF. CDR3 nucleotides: TGTGCCAGCAGTTCCCTCGACACATACGAGCAGTACTTC.

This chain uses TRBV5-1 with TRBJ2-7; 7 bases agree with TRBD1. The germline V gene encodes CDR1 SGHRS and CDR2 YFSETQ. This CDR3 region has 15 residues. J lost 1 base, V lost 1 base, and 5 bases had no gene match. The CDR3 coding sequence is TGCGCCAGCAGCTTGTTTACAGGGGCTTCCTACGAGCAGTACTTC. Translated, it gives CASSLFTGASYEQYF.